Listed below are T cell receptor beta chains from one sample, sequenced in a study of blood T cell repertoires in COVID-19. Sequenced by immunoSEQ multiplex PCR; TCRdb stores in-frame clones only, minus some. The table shows 60,000 to 80,000 clones, with around 80% occurring only once. Sequencing was carried out using peripheral blood. These receptors were taken from a man aged 45-65 years with COVID-19, enrolled during active disease. Both conserved end residues are trimmed from each CDR3.

j_call: TRBJ2-1
v_call: TRBV11-3
cdr3_aa: ASSLSIGTGGNEQF

j_call: TRBJ1-2
v_call: TRBV19
cdr3_aa: ASSITGWAYGYT

j_call: TRBJ1-5
v_call: TRBV28
cdr3_aa: ASSRDRGLQPQH

j_call: TRBJ1-6
v_call: TRBV7-9
cdr3_aa: ASSLSINSPLH

j_call: TRBJ2-2
v_call: TRBV19
cdr3_aa: ATGLAGSAGELF

j_call: TRBJ2-1
v_call: TRBV15
cdr3_aa: ATSRGSRPDNGI

j_call: TRBJ2-2
v_call: TRBV7-3
cdr3_aa: ASSLGQGFVGELF

j_call: TRBJ1-2
v_call: TRBV6-6
cdr3_aa: ASIYGGGHNNYGYT

j_call: TRBJ2-5
v_call: TRBV18
cdr3_aa: ASSLPGYGETQY

j_call: TRBJ2-1
v_call: TRBV5-8
cdr3_aa: ASVQGSDYNEQF

j_call: TRBJ1-5
v_call: TRBV7-8
cdr3_aa: ASSLALGEAQPQH

j_call: TRBJ2-1
v_call: TRBV5-8
cdr3_aa: ASSLLSTSGLSYNEQF

j_call: TRBJ2-1
v_call: TRBV20-1
cdr3_aa: SARYYNEQF

j_call: TRBJ1-6
v_call: TRBV28
cdr3_aa: ASSLTEGINSPLH

j_call: TRBJ2-7
v_call: TRBV7-9
cdr3_aa: ASSLARQSYEQY

j_call: TRBJ2-1
v_call: TRBV6-5
cdr3_aa: ASTAAEGTNEQF

j_call: TRBJ1-3
v_call: TRBV6-2/TRBV6-3
cdr3_aa: ASSPSGTGISGNTIY

j_call: TRBJ1-1
v_call: TRBV24-1
cdr3_aa: ATSDPTASGRAF

j_call: TRBJ1-1
v_call: TRBV5-1
cdr3_aa: ASSLATDTEAF

j_call: TRBJ2-4
v_call: TRBV9
cdr3_aa: ASSVADRWGNIQY

j_call: TRBJ2-3
v_call: TRBV9
cdr3_aa: ASSARTVAGSTDTQY

j_call: TRBJ2-1
v_call: TRBV19
cdr3_aa: ASSPYGSSYNEQF

j_call: TRBJ2-1
v_call: TRBV18
cdr3_aa: ASSPPSSGASYNEQF

j_call: TRBJ2-5
v_call: TRBV6-5
cdr3_aa: ASSGLAGGLETQY

j_call: TRBJ1-2
v_call: TRBV5-1
cdr3_aa: ASSLGLLYGYT

j_call: TRBJ2-3
v_call: TRBV6-5
cdr3_aa: ASSTGVSTDTQY

j_call: TRBJ2-5
v_call: TRBV5-4
cdr3_aa: ATSGLAGGTQY

j_call: TRBJ1-6
v_call: TRBV7-9
cdr3_aa: ASSLGQPDPLH

j_call: TRBJ2-7
v_call: TRBV20-1
cdr3_aa: SARDVPSRH

j_call: TRBJ2-3
v_call: TRBV7-9
cdr3_aa: ASSHGGSSSTDTQY

j_call: TRBJ1-2
v_call: TRBV12-2
cdr3_aa: ASRVGPQGDGYT

j_call: TRBJ1-2
v_call: TRBV5-4
cdr3_aa: ASSLYPASGYGYT

j_call: TRBJ2-3
v_call: TRBV7-3
cdr3_aa: ASSTQGSDTQY

j_call: TRBJ1-3
v_call: TRBV5-1
cdr3_aa: ASSLGHTGDTIY

j_call: TRBJ1-2
v_call: TRBV18
cdr3_aa: ASSQEGQSYGYT

j_call: TRBJ2-1
v_call: TRBV3-1/TRBV3-2
cdr3_aa: ASSHSAGTAQF

j_call: TRBJ1-6
v_call: TRBV7-7
cdr3_aa: ASSLTGQGANSPLH

j_call: TRBJ2-1
v_call: TRBV7-2
cdr3_aa: ASSLGTYNEQF

j_call: TRBJ2-7
v_call: TRBV4-1
cdr3_aa: ASSQGTPGGYEQY

j_call: TRBJ2-3
v_call: TRBV7-9
cdr3_aa: ASSFSGSGNTDTQY